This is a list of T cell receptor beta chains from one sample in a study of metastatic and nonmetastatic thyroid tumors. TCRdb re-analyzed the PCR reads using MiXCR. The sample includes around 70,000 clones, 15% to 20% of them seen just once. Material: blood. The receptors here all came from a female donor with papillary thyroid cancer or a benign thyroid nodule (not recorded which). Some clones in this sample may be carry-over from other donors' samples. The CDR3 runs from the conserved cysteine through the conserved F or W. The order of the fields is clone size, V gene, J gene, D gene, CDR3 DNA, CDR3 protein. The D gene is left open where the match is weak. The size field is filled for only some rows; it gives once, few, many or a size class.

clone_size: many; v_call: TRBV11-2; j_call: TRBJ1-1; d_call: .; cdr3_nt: TGTGCCAGCAGCCCTCGAGGGGCGATGGGGGGAATGAACACTGAAGCTTTCTTT; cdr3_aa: CASSPRGAMGGMNTEAFF
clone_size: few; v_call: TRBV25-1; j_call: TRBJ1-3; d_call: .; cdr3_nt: TGTGCCAGCGGGGGCGACTCCTCTGGAAACACCATATATTTT; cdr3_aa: CASGGDSSGNTIYF
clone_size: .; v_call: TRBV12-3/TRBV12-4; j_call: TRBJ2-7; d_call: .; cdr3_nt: TGTGCCAGCAGTTTAGAATCGGTCGCCTACGAGCAGTACTTC; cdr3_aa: CASSLESVAYEQYF
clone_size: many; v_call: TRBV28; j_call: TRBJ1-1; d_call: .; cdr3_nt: TGTGCCAGCAGTTTAAGAGGGAACACTGAAGCTTTCTTT; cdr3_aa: CASSLRGNTEAFF
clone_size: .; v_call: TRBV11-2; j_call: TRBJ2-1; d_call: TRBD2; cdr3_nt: TGTGCCAGCAGCTTAGATCGGGGGGGTGAGCAGTTCTTC; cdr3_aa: CASSLDRGGEQFF
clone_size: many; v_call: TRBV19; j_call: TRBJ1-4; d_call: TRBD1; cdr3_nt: TGTGCCAGTAGTCCCGGGACAGGGATTAATGAAAAACTGTTTTTT; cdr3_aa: CASSPGTGINEKLFF
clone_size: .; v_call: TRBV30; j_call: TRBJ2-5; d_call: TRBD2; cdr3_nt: TGTGCCTGGAGTGCGCCCAGACTAGCGGGAGGACTCAAAGAGACCCAGTACTTC; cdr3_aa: CAWSAPRLAGGLKETQYF
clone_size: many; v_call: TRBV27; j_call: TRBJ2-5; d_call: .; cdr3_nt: TGTGCCAGCAGTTTAGGTGCAGGTGACCAAGAGACCCAGTACTTC; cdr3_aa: CASSLGAGDQETQYF
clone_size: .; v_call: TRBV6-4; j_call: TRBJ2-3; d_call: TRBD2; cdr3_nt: TGTGCCAGCAGTGAAGCCGGGACTAGCGGCACAGATACGCAGTATTTT; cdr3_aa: CASSEAGTSGTDTQYF
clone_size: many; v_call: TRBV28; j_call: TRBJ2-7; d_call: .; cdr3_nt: TGTGCCAGCAGTTTAGCACAGACGTCCTCCTACGAGCAGTACTTC; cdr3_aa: CASSLAQTSSYEQYF
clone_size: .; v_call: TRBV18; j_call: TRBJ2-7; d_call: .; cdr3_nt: TGTGCCAGCTCACCGTCAGGGATGAGCAACGAGCAGTACTTC; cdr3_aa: CASSPSGMSNEQYF
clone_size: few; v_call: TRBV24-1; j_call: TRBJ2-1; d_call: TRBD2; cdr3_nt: TGTGCCACCAGTGTCAGAGCGGGAGGAGTCGGTGAGCAGTTCTTC; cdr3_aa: CATSVRAGGVGEQFF
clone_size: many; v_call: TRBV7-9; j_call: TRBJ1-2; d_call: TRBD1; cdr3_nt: TGTGCCAGCAGCTTAGACAGGGGCTATGGCTACACCTTC; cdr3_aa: CASSLDRGYGYTF
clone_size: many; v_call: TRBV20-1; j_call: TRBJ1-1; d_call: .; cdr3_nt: TGCAGTGCTAGAAAGGGAGGGGAACTCATGAACACTGAAGCTTTCTTT; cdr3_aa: CSARKGGELMNTEAFF
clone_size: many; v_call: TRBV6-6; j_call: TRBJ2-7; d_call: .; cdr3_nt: TGTGCCAGCAGTTACGCAGCGGACTCCTACGAGCAGTACTTC; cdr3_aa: CASSYAADSYEQYF
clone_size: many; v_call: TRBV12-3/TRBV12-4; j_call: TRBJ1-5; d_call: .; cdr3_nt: TGTGCCAGCAGTTTCATGCGGGGAGATCAGCCCCAGCATTTT; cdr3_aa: CASSFMRGDQPQHF
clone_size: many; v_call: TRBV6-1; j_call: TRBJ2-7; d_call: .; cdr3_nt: TGTGCCAGCAGTTCCGGACCATCCTACGAGCAGTACTTC; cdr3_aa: CASSSGPSYEQYF
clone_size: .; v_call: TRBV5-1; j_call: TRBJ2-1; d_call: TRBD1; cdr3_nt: TGCGCCAGCAGCTTGGAGGACAGGGGTAATGAGCAGTTCTTC; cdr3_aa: CASSLEDRGNEQFF
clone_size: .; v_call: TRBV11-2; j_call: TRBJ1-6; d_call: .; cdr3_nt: TGTGCCAGCAGCTTAAACCCCAATCCACCCCTCCACTTT; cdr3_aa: CASSLNPNPPLHF
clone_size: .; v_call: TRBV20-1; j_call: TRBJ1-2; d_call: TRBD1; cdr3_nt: TGCAGTGCTGGGACAGGGAGTAACTATGGCTACACCTTC; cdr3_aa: CSAGTGSNYGYTF
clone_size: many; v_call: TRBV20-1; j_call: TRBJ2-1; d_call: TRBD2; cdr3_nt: TGCAGTGCGGGGGGGCCGGGACTAGCGGGATTGGGGAATGAGCAGTTCTTC; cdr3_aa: CSAGGPGLAGLGNEQFF
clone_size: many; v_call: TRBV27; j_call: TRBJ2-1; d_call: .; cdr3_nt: TGTGCCAGCAGTTCTGGGCTGCTGCAGTTCTTC; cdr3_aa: CASSSGLLQFF
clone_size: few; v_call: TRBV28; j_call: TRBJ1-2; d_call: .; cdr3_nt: TGTGCCAGCAGTCCGACAGATTCAAACTATGGCTACACCTTC; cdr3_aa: CASSPTDSNYGYTF
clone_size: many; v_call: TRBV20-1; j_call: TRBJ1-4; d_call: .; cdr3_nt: TGCAGTGCTAGTCCATTTCAAACAACTAATGAAAAACTGTTTTTT; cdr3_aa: CSASPFQTTNEKLFF
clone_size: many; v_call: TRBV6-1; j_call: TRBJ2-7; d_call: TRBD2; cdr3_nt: TGTGCCAGCAGAACGGGACTAGCGGCCTACGAGCAGTACTTC; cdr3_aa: CASRTGLAAYEQYF
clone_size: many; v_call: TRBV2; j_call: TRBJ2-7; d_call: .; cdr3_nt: TGTGCCAGCAGTGAAGACAGCGAGCAGTACTTC; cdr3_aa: CASSEDSEQYF
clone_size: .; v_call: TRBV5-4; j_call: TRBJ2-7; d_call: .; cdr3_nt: TGTGCCAGCAGTCGCTTCTACGAGCAGTACTTC; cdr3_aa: CASSRFYEQYF
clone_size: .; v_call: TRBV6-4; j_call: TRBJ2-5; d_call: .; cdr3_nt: TGTGCCAGCAGTGAAGCGCCCTGGGGGCGGGAGACCCAGTACTTC; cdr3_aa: CASSEAPWGRETQYF
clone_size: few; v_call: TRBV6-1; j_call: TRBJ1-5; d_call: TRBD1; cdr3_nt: TGTGCCAGCAGTTCCGACAGGGGCGAAGGACAGCCCCAGCATTTT; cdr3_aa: CASSSDRGEGQPQHF
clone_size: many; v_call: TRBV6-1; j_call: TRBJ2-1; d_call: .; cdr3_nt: TGTGCCAGCACCACAAGGGCGGCAGGGAGAAATGAGCAGTTCTTC; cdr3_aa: CASTTRAAGRNEQFF
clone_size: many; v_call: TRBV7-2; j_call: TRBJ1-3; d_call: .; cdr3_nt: TGTGCCAGCAGCTTAGCGCCCGAGACCGTTAGCTATTTT; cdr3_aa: CASSLAPETVSYF
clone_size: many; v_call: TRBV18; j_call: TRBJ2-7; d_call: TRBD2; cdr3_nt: TGTGCCAGCTCGCCCGGGGGGGGGTCCTACGAGCAGTACTTC; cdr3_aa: CASSPGGGSYEQYF
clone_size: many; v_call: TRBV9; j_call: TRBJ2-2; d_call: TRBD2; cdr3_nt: TGTGCCAGCCGACCAAGCGGGAGTAATAATGGCGGGGAGCTGTTTTTT; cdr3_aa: CASRPSGSNNGGELFF
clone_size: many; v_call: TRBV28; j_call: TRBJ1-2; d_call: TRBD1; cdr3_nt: TGTGCCAGCAGTTTAGGGCAGGGGGTCTATGGCTACACCTTC; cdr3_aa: CASSLGQGVYGYTF
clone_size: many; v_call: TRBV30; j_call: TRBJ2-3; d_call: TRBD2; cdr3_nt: TGTGCCTGGGGACTAGCGGGAGTGTGGGATACGCAGTATTTT; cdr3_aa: CAWGLAGVWDTQYF
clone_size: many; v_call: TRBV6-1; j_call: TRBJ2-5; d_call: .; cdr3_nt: TGTGCCAGCAGGCACCCCGGGGCACATCAAGAGACCCAGTACTTC; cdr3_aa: CASRHPGAHQETQYF
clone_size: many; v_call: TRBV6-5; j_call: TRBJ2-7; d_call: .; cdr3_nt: TGTGCCAGCAGTTACTCCGACGGGAGCTCCTACGAGCAGTACTTC; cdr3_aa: CASSYSDGSSYEQYF
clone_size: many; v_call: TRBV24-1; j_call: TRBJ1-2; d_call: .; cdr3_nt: TGTGCCACCAGTGATCGAACAGACTACTATGGCTACACCTTC; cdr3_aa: CATSDRTDYYGYTF
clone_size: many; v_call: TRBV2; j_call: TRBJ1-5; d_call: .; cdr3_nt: TGTGCCAGCAGTTCCCTGACAGGACAGCCCCAGCATTTT; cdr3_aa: CASSSLTGQPQHF